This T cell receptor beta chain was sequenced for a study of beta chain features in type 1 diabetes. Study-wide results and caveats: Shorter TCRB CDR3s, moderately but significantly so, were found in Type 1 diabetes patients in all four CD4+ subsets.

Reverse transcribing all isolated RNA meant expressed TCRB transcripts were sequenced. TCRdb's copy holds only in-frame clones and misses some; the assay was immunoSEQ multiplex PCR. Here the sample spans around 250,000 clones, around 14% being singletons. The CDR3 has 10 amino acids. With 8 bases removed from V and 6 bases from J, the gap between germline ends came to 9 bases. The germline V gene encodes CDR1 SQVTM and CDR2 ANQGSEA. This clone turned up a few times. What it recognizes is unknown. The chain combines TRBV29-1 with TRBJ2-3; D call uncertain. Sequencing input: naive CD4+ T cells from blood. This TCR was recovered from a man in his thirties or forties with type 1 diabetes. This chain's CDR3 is CSLAEDTQYF. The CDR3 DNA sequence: TGCAGCCTTGCGGAGGATACGCAGTATTTT.